This T cell receptor (beta chain) is from a study of blood T cell repertoires in COVID-19. Study in general: The origin of the acute and convalescent COVID-19 samples was the United States, Italy and Spain. The analysed material was cDNA or gDNA that came from T cells, B-cell-depleted T cells, or PBMCs.

Losses at the gene ends were 3 bases for V and 1 base for J; bases not matched to a gene: 11. The germline V gene encodes CDR1 SGHTA and CDR2 FQGNSA. The CDR3 has 17 residues. Original methodology: Scientists estimated how many nucleated cells there were by amplifying reference gene primers. Sequencing used immunoSEQ multiplex PCR; TCRdb keeps in-frame clones, though not all of them. For V, J and clone size, that table is used; D and trimming come from the DNA. The data hold roughly 300,000 clones, with more than 75% observed a single time. Sequencing was carried out using peripheral blood. The TCR sequence derives from a woman aged 50 to 60 who had recovered from COVID-19. The chain uses TRBV7-2 and TRBJ2-5, with 7 bases aligning to TRBD2. DNA for the CDR3: TGTGCCAGCAGCTTCTACGCTTCTAGCGGAGCCCAAGAGACCCAGTACTTC. Its translation is CASSFYASSGAQETQYF.